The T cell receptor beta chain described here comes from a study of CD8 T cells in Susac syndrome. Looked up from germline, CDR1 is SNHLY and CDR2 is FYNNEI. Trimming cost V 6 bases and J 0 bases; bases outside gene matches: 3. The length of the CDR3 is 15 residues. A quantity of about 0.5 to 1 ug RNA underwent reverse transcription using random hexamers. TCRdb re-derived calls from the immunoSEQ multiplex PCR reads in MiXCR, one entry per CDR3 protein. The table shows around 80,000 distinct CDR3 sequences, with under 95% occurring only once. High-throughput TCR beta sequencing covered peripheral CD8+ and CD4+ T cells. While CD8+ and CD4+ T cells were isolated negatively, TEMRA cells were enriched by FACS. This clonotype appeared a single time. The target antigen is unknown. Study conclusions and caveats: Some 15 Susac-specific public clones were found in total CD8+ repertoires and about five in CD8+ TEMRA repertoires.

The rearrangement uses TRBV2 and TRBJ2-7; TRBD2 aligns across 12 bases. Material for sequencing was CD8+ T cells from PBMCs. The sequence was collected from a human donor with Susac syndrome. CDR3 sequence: CASSRTSGASYEQYF. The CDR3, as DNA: TGTGCCAGCAGCCGGACTAGCGGGGCCTCCTACGAGCAGTACTTC.